A selection of T cell receptor beta chains follows, all from one sample in a study of control samples from healthy donors and cancer patients. Assay used: immunoSEQ multiplex PCR; TCRdb lists only in-frame clones, some missing. Counted here are under 150,000 clones, approximately 87% occurring once; the ten biggest clones make up about 3%. Sample: blood. The receptor set was obtained from a man aged 55 to 70 in good health. CDR3s leave out the opening cysteine and the closing phenylalanine or tryptophan. Some rows have no size entry. The others give once, few or many, or a class for an expanded clone.

>TRBV6-1|NA
ASSEGQGAADLVGGYT
>TRBV3-1/TRBV3-2|few
ASSQEGWSEAF
>TRBV5-1|NA
ASSIGTGSGNTIY
>TRBV6-6|NA
APNRGPNTGELF
>TRBV9|NA
ASSVAGGDGLEQY
>TRBV5-8|once
ASSLPLVGPHDNSPLH
>TRBV28|once
ASSLTGTGPAYEQY
>TRBV29-1|NA
SVEGARTGGAYEQY
>TRBV5-1|NA
ASSLAPSPGGQYGYT
>TRBV24-1|NA
ATSGIAGNAQETQY
>TRBV6-5|NA
ASSSSPHGELF
>TRBV5-1|few
ASSLGQKNSPLH
>TRBV2|NA
ASSEGLAGGQDTQY
>TRBV6-6|few
ATNGQKVEKLF
>TRBV6-5|once
ASSRPGTEAF
>TRBV19|NA
ASRTGARVTEAF
>TRBV6-5|NA
ASSYSGQGNTEAF
>TRBV5-5|once
ASSWGVGENQPQH
>TRBV6-5|NA
ASRRDPTAGELF
>TRBV28|NA
ASSFSGQGSYNEQF
>TRBV28|NA
ASRQRGSYNSPLH
>TRBV5-8|NA
ASSFSREQY
>TRBV30|NA
AWRRQPRNTGELF
>TRBV2|NA
ASTTDSGNGYT
>TRBV2|once
ASGDYGYT
>TRBV7-9|NA
ASSLGVGTGELF